This T cell receptor beta chain was identified during a study of T cells in localized non-small cell lung cancer. The study's findings and limits: Sequencing was limited to one tumor region, leaving the possibility of heterogeneity open.

TCRdb keeps only in-frame clones here, not all; method: immunoSEQ multiplex PCR. Here the sample spans 64,000 or so clones, about 90% being singletons. Comment on this clone: Its antigen remains unknown.

This receptor was identified in a woman between 35 and 75 years old with stage I lung adenocarcinoma. The specimen comprised peripheral blood, sampled before any cancer treatment.

The CDR3 is CSGAQPNEQFF. CDR3 bases: TGCAGTGGTGCCCAGCCTAATGAGCAGTTCTTC. The chain recombines TRBV20-1 with TRBJ2-1, with D unclear. In germline, CDR1 is DFQATT, CDR2 SNEGSKA (reference sequence). V was pared by 7 bases and J by 7 bases, with 11 bases between. CDR3 length: 11 amino acids.